Listed here is a single T cell receptor beta chain. The antigen remains undetermined. This entry is derived from a study of shared clonotypes between healthy human individuals. Using about 190 ng DNA, about 29,000 T cell genomes, the sorted-subset replicate PCRs were run. Measured with immunoSEQ multiplex PCR; TCRdb has only the in-frame clones, and not every one. The sample records about 100,000 clones, 55% to 70% being singletons. General study points: Memory subsets generally showed smaller estimated richness than naive subsets did.

Trimming shortened V by 0 bases and J by 4 bases, and 13 bases separated the two germline ends. Germline loops: CDR1 LNHDA, CDR2 SQIVND (reference sequence). This CDR3 region has 15 residues. V and J are TRBV19 and TRBJ2-7; D gene uncertain. The sequencing sample was made of memory CD8+ T cells sorted from blood. The subset here: CD45RO+ cells pooled with CCR7-negative TemRA cells. The TCR was taken from a woman aged 25-40 years in good health. Written as DNA, the CDR3 is TGTGCCAGTAGTATAGATCTAGGCGAGAGATACGAGCAGTACTTC. It codes for CASSIDLGERYEQYF.